What follows are 15 T cell receptor beta chains derived from one specimen sequenced in a study of read filtering for tumor transcriptome and immune sequencing. This library used 300 to 450 ng RNA and molecular barcoded adaptors spanning alpha/delta and beta/gamma chains. MiXCR, applied by TCRdb to the reads, yields one record per CDR3 protein. The sample has over 90,000 distinct CDR3 sequences, 20% to 25% seen once; the top ten hold around 10%. The specimen sequenced was a population of CD138-negative cells sorted from bone marrow. The receptor source for this set is a donor at least 40 years old with multiple myeloma.

About this clonotype itself: This could be a read error, since a much larger clone is one nucleotide away. Because it lacks the conserved phenylalanine or tryptophan at the end, this CDR3 is likely a read error. This sequence joins TRBV6-5 and TRBJ2-7; 9 bases are a match to TRBD1. Losses at the gene ends were 6 bases for V and 7 bases for J; bases not matched to a gene: 7. Germline V gene data show CDR1 as MNHEY and CDR2 as SVGAGI. CDR3 length: 13 amino acids. CDR3 DNA sequence: TGTGCCAGCAGGGGGACAGGGCTTCGGGAGCAGTACTCC. Translation: CASRGTGLREQYS.

Many counts were recorded for this clonotype. The chain combines TRBV28 with TRBJ2-1, with D unclear. The germline V gene has CDR1 MDHEN and CDR2 SYDVKM. V dropped 5 bases and J dropped 6 bases, with 14 bases sitting between them. The CDR3 has 14 amino acids. The CDR3 spells CASSPRSVVNEQFF. The CDR3 DNA follows: TGTGCCAGCAGTCCACGATCAGTAGTCAATGAGCAGTTCTTC.

J is TRBJ2-1 and V is TRBV4-2; no clear D. The CDR3 is 15 amino acids. CDR1 and CDR2 from the germline V gene are LGHNA and YNFKEQ. Trimming pared 1 base from V and 3 bases from J, leaving 10 bases between. DNA of the CDR3: TGTGCCAGCAGCCAAGGGCTAGTGGGCTACAATGAGCAGTTCTTC. Protein: CASSQGLVGYNEQFF.

This clonotype was recorded at least ten times. V gene TRBV5-1 combines with J gene TRBJ1-6; no definite D call. Deletions cut 0 bases from V and 9 bases from J, with 4 bases between. Germline V gene data show CDR1 as SGHRS and CDR2 as YFSETQ. CDR3 length: 12 residues. The CDR3 nucleotides read TGCGCCAGCAGCTTGGGGGGTTCACCCCTCCACTTT. It specifies CASSLGGSPLHF.

This clonotype occurred a few times. The V and J genes are TRBV15 and TRBJ2-2, with D tentatively TRBD1 or TRBD2 (5 bases each). The V gene's germline CDR1 is LNHNV and CDR2 YYDKDF (reference sequence). Trimming pared 0 bases from V and 8 bases from J, leaving 19 bases between. The CDR3 consists of 17 residues. CDR3 region: CATSRDPRRQGIGELFF. The DNA for the CDR3 is TGTGCCACCAGCAGAGATCCCAGGAGGCAGGGCATAGGGGAGCTGTTTTTT. Supplemented by reference TRBV15 and TRBJ2-2, the full variable domain reads DAMVIQNPRYQVTQFGKPVTLSCSQTLNHNVMYWYQQKSSQAPKLLFHYYDKDFNNEADTPDNFQSRRPNTSFCFLDIRSPGLGDTAMYLCATSRDPRRQGIGELFFGEGSRLTVL.

In its sample, this clonotype was seen many times. This chain joins TRBV2 and TRBJ1-4; a weak D match, TRBD1 (5 bases). Trimming stripped 7 bases from V and 8 bases from J, with 11 bases between. This CDR3 region has 12 residues. From germline, CDR1 is SNHLY and CDR2 FYNNEI. The DNA for the CDR3 is TGTGCCAGCAATAGGAGGGGAGAAAAACTGTTTTTT. This codes for CASNRRGEKLFF.

This clonotype was recorded many times. The gene calls are TRBV3-1 and TRBJ2-2, with no clear D. V was trimmed by 6 bases and J by 5 bases, leaving 10 bases between them. The CDR3 runs to 13 residues. The germline gives CDR1 LGHDT, CDR2 YNNKEL (reference sequence). CDR3 amino acids: CASSYNPTGELFF. For the CDR3, the DNA is TGTGCCAGCAGTTATAATCCGACCGGGGAGCTGTTTTTT.

This clonotype appeared many times. The V and J genes are TRBV19 and TRBJ2-2, with D possibly TRBD2 on 5 matching bases. The CDR3 covers 14 residues. The V end lost 2 bases, the J end lost 5 bases, and 9 bases lay between the germline ends. Looked up from germline, CDR1 is LNHDA and CDR2 is SQIVND (reference sequence). The CDR3 reads CASSITGMTGELFF. CDR3 nucleotide sequence: TGTGCCAGTAGTATAACGGGGATGACCGGGGAGCTGTTTTTT. Drawing the rest from reference TRBV19 and TRBJ2-2, the complete variable domain is DGGITQSPKYLFRKEGQNVTLSCEQNLNHDAMYWYRQDPGQGLRLIYYSQIVNDFQKGDIAEGYSVSREKKESFPLTVTSAQKNPTAFYLCASSITGMTGELFFGEGSRLTVL.

V gene TRBV18 combines with J gene TRBJ2-5; TRBD1 matches at 7 bases. The CDR3 is 14 residues long. J was trimmed by 4 bases and V by 3 bases; bases with no gene match: 5. In germline, CDR1 is KGHSH, CDR2 LQKENI. The chain's CDR3 is CASSPRDRGETQYF. CDR3 bases: TGTGCCAGCTCACCCCGGGACAGAGGAGAGACCCAGTACTTC.

This clonotype was counted at least ten times. This rearrangement joins TRBV28 to TRBJ1-1, with D hard to call. Germline CDR1 is MDHEN and CDR2 is SYDVKM. The V gene lost 3 bases and the J gene lost 0 bases, with 5 bases spanning the gap. The CDR3 covers 13 residues. The chain's CDR3 is CASSFALNTEAFF. For the CDR3, the DNA is TGTGCCAGCAGTTTTGCCCTGAACACTGAAGCTTTCTTT.

This clonotype was recorded at least ten times. The chain is built from TRBV20-1 and TRBJ2-7; 7 nucleotides line up with TRBD1. J lost 3 bases, V lost 3 bases, and 2 bases had no gene match. Germline V lookup: CDR1 DFQATT, CDR2 SNEGSKA (reference sequence). CDR3 size: 12 residues. CDR3 protein: CSARAGGYEQYF. CDR3 DNA sequence: TGCAGTGCTAGGGCAGGGGGCTACGAGCAGTACTTC.

This clonotype was observed many times. The V and J genes are TRBV5-1 and TRBJ2-7; 9 positions agree with TRBD1. Losses at the gene ends were 3 bases for V and 10 bases for J; bases not matched to a gene: 8. Germline V gene sequence: CDR1 SGHRS, CDR2 YFSETQ. This CDR3 spans 13 amino acids. CDR3 DNA sequence: TGCGCCAGCAGCTCCGGACAGGGGTGGGAACAGTACTTC. This codes for CASSSGQGWEQYF.

This clonotype was picked up many times. V usage is TRBV7-6 and J usage is TRBJ1-1, with D possibly TRBD1 on 5 matching bases. With 4 bases removed from V and 2 bases from J, the gap between germline ends came to 8 bases. Germline CDR1 SGHVS, CDR2 FNYEAQ. The CDR3 consists of 13 residues. The DNA of the CDR3 is TGTGCCAGCAGCTCGGACATAAACACTGAAGCTTTCTTT. The encoded protein is CASSSDINTEAFF.

A remark on this clonotype: This could be a read error, since a much larger clone is one nucleotide away. V and J are TRBV28 and TRBJ1-4, with unresolved D. The CDR3 is made up of 15 amino acids. Germline V gene data show CDR1 as MDHEN and CDR2 as SYDVKM. The CDR3 bases are TGTGCCAGCAATCGACTTGGCTCAACTAATGAAGAACTGTTTTTT. The encoded protein is CASNRLGSTNEELFF.

This chain joins TRBV6-6 and TRBJ2-3; TRBD2 might be the D (6 bases). The CDR3 is made up of 14 amino acids. Trimming stripped 6 bases from V and 0 bases from J, with 10 bases between. CDR1 is MNHNY and CDR2 is SVGAGI in the germline V gene (reference sequence). The CDR3 region is CASRPGTSTDTQYF. DNA for the CDR3: TGTGCCAGCAGACCTGGGACTAGCACAGATACGCAGTATTTT.